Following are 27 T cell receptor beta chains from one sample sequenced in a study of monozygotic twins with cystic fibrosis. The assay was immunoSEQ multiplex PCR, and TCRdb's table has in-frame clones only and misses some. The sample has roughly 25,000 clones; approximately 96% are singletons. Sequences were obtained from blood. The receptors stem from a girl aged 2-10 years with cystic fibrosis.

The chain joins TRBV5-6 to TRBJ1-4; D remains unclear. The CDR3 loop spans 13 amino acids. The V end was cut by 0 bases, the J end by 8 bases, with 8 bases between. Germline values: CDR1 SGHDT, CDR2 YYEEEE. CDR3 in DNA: TGTGCCAGCAGCTTGGGGCCCGGGGAAAAACTGTTTTTT. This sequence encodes CASSLGPGEKLFF.

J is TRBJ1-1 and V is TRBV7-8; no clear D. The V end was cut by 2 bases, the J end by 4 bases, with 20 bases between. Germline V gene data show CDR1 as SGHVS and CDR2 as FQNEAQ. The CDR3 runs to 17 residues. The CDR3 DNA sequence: TGTGCCAGCAGCTTAATTGGTCGAACCCACTTAGCCACTGAAGCTTTCTTT. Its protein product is CASSLIGRTHLATEAFF. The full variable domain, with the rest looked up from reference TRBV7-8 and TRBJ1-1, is GAGVSQSPRYKVAKRGQDVALRCDPISGHVSLFWYQQALGQGPEFLTYFQNEAQLDKSGLPSDRFFAERPEGSVSTLKIQRTQQEDSAVYLCASSLIGRTHLATEAFFGQGTRLTVV.

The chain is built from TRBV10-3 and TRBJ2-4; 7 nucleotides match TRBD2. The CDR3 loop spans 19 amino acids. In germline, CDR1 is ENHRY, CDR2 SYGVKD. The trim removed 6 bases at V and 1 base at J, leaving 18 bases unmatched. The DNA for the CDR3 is TGTGCCATCAGCCATACGAGGGAGGGCCGCGAGCAGGCCAAAAACATTCAGTACTTC. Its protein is CAISHTREGREQAKNIQYF.

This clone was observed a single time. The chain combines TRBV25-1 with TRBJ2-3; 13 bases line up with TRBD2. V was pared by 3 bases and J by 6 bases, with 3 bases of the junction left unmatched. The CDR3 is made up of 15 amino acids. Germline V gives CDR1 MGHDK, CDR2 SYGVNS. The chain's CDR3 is CASSDGTSGKDTQYF. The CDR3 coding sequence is TGTGCCAGCAGTGATGGGACTAGCGGGAAGGATACGCAGTATTTT.

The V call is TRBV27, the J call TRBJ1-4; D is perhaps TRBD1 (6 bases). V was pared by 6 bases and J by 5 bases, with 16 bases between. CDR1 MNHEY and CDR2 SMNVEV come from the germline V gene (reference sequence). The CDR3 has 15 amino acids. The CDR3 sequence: CASSPSWGPNEKLFF. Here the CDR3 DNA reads TGTGCCAGCAGCCCCTCGTGGGGGCCAAATGAAAAACTGTTTTTT.

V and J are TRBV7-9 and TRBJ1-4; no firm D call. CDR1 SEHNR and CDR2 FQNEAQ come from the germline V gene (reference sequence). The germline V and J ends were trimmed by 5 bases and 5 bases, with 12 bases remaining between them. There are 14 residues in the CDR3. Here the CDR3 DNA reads TGTGCCAGCAGCCCCCCGGGCCCGAATGAAAAACTGTTTTTT. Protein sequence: CASSPPGPNEKLFF.

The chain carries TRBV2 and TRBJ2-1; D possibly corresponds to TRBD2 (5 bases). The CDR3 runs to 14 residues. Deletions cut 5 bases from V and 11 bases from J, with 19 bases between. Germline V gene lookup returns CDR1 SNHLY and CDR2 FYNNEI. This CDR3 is CASSQNPDSGKQFF. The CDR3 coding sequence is TGTGCCAGCAGTCAAAATCCTGACTCGGGGAAGCAGTTCTTC.

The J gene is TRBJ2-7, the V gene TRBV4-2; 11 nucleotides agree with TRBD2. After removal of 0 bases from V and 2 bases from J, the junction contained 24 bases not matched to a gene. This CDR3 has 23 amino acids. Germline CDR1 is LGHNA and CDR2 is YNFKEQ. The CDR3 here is CASSQEEGRWASGRTWGTYEQYF. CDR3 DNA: TGTGCCAGCAGCCAAGAAGAGGGCAGGTGGGCTAGCGGGAGGACATGGGGTACCTACGAGCAGTACTTC.

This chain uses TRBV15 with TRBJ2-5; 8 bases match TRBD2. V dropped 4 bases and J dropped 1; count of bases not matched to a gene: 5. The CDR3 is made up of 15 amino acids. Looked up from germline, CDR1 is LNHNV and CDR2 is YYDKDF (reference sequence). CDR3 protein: CATSKDGGVQETQYF. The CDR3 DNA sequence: TGTGCCACCAGCAAAGACGGGGGGGTCCAAGAGACCCAGTACTTC.

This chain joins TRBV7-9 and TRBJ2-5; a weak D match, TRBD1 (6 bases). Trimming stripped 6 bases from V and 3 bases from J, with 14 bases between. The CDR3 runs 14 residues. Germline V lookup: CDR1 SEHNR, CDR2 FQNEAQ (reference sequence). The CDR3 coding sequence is TGTGCCAGCAGTTCATCAGGGGCGGAAGAGACCCAGTACTTC. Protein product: CASSSSGAEETQYF.

The CDR3, as DNA: TGTGCCAGCACCTTCCTGACCTACGAGCAGTACTTC. Amino acids: CASTFLTYEQYF. The J gene is TRBJ2-7, the V gene TRBV7-4; D uncertain. Between the trimmed V and J ends, which lost 7 bases and 2 bases, there was a span of 9 bases. CDR1 SGHVT and CDR2 SQSDAQ come from the germline V gene. The CDR3 is 12 amino acids.

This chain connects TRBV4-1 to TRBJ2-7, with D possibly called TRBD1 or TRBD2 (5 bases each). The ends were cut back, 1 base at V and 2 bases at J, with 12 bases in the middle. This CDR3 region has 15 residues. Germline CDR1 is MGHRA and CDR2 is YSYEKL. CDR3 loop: CASSQAQRGPYEQYF. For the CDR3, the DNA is TGCGCCAGCAGCCAAGCTCAGAGGGGCCCCTACGAGCAGTACTTC.

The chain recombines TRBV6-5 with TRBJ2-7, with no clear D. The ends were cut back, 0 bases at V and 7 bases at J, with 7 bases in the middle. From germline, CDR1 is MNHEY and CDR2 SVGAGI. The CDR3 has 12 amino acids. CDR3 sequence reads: CASSYSNGEQYF. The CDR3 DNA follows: TGTGCCAGCAGTTACTCGAACGGGGAGCAGTACTTC.

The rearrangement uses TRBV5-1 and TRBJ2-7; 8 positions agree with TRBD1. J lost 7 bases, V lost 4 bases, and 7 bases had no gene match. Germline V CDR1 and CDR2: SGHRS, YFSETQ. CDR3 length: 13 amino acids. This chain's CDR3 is CASSIRGLGEQYF. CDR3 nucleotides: TGCGCCAGCAGCATCAGGGGGCTGGGGGAGCAGTACTTC.

The CDR3 is CASSSFPASGRVGEQFF. In DNA form, the CDR3 reads TGTGCCAGCAGTTCCTTCCCCGCTAGCGGGAGGGTAGGTGAGCAGTTCTTC. J is TRBJ2-1 and V is TRBV27, with 12 bases lining up with TRBD2. Germline loops: CDR1 MNHEY, CDR2 SMNVEV (reference sequence). The length of the CDR3 is 17 residues. The trim removed 4 bases at V and 9 bases at J, leaving 13 bases unmatched.

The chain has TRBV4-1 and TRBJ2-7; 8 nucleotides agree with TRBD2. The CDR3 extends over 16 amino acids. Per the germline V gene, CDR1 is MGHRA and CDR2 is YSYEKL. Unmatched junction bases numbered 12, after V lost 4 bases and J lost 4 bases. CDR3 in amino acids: CASSPFIAGLVYEQYF. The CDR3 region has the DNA TGCGCCAGCAGCCCTTTTATAGCGGGACTAGTATACGAGCAGTACTTC.

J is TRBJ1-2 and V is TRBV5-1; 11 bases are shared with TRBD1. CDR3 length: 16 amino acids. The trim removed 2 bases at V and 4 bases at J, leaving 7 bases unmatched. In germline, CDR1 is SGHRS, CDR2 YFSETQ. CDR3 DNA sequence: TGCGCCAGCAGCTTCCGCCGGGACAGGGGGAGCTATGGCTACACCTTC. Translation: CASSFRRDRGSYGYTF.

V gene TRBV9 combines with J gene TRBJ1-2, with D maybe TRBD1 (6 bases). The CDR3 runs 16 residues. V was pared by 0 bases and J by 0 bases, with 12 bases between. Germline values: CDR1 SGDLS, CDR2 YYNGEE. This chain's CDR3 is CASSVDEGGSNYGYTF. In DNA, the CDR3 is TGTGCCAGCAGCGTAGACGAAGGGGGGTCTAACTATGGCTACACCTTC.

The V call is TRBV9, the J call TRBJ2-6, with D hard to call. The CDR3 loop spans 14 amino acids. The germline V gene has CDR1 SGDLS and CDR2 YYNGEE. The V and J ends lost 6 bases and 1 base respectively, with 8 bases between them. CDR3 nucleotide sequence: TGTGCCAGCAATCGTGCTTCTGGGGCCAACGTCCTGACTTTC. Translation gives CASNRASGANVLTF.

The CDR3 bases are TGTGCCAGCAGTTCCGCGGGTGGAGGTTCCTACGAGCAGTACTTC. This translates into CASSSAGGGSYEQYF. The J gene is TRBJ2-7, the V gene TRBV6-6, with D possibly TRBD2 on 5 matching bases. Germline V lookup: CDR1 MNHNY, CDR2 SVGAGI (reference sequence). The ends were cut back, 4 bases at V and 1 base at J, with 14 bases in the middle. This CDR3 has 15 amino acids.

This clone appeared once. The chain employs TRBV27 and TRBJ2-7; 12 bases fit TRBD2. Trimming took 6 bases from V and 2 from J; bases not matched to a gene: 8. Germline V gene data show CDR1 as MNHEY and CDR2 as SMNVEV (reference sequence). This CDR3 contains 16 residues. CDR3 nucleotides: TGTGCCAGCAGGAGCGTGGGACTAGCGGGCCCCTACGAGCAGTACTTC. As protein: CASRSVGLAGPYEQYF.

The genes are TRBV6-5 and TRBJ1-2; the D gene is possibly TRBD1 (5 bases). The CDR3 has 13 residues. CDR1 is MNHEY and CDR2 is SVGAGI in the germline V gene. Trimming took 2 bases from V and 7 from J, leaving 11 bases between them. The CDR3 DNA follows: TGTGCCAGCAGTTACAGCACAGGCGGTGGCTACACCTTC. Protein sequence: CASSYSTGGGYTF.

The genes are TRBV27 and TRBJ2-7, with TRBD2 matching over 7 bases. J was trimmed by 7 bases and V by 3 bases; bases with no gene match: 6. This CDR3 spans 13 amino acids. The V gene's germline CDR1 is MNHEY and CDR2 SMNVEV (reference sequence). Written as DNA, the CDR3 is TGTGCCAGCAGTTTCCCCGGGGGGTGGGAGCAGTACTTC. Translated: CASSFPGGWEQYF.

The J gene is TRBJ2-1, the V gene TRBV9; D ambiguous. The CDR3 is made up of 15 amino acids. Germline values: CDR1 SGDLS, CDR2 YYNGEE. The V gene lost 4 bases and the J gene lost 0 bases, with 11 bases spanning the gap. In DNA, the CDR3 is TGTGCCAGCAGCCCCTCAGCGAGCTCCTACAATGAGCAGTTCTTC. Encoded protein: CASSPSASSYNEQFF.

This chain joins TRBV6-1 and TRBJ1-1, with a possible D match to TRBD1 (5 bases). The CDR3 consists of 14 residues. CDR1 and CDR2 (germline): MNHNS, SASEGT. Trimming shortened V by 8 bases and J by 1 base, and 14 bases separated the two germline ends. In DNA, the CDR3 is TGTGCCAGCCATCCCCGGGGCTCGAACACTGAAGCTTTCTTT. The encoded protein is CASHPRGSNTEAFF.

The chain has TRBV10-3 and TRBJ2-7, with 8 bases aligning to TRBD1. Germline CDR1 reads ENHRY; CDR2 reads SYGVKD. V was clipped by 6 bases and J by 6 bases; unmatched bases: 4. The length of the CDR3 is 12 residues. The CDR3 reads CAIRRTGTEQYF. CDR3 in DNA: TGTGCCATCAGGAGGACAGGGACCGAGCAGTACTTC.

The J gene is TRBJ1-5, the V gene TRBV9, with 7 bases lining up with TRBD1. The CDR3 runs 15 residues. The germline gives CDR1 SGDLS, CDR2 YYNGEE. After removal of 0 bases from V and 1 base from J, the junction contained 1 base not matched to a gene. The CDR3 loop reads CASSVEGGSNQPQHF. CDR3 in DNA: TGTGCCAGCAGCGTAGAAGGGGGCAGCAATCAGCCCCAGCATTTT.